This T cell receptor (beta chain) was retrieved from a study of cytomegalovirus exposure and HLA in healthy donors. Study-wide results and limits: Excluded: some indistinguishable V segments such as TRBV6-2 and TRBV6-3.

Researchers ran the PCR with 60 Vbeta and 13 Jbeta primers. Using immunoSEQ multiplex PCR, the repertoire was profiled, and TCRdb retains in-frame clones only, with some absent. The table shows 100,000 to 150,000 clones, with roughly three quarters occurring only once. The germline V gene has CDR1 MNHNS and CDR2 SASEGT. Trimming removed 2 bases from V and 7 bases from J, with 6 bases in between. The CDR3 extends over 12 amino acids. Concerning this clone: Its antigen remains unknown.

The TCR comes from a woman in her thirties in good health and CMV-seronegative. The J gene is TRBJ2-1, the V gene TRBV6-1, with TRBD2 as a possible D gene (5 bases). Specimen: PBMCs. This CDR3 is CASSERGNEQFF. In DNA, the CDR3 is TGTGCCAGCAGTGAACGGGGTAATGAGCAGTTCTTC.